These T cell receptor beta chains were read from a single sample in a study of blood T cell repertoires in COVID-19. Clones were sequenced by immunoSEQ multiplex PCR, and TCRdb holds only the in-frame ones, with some missing. The sample comprises roughly 140,000 clones, 80% to 90% of which are singletons, and more than 7.5% rests with the top ten. The sequencing sample was made of peripheral blood. These receptors were collected from a woman in her fifties or sixties with COVID-19, enrolled during active disease. CDR3s include the opening cysteine and the closing phenylalanine or tryptophan.

J: TRBJ2-1; V: TRBV7-3; CDR3: CASSPSGGSYNEQFF
J: TRBJ2-1; V: TRBV4-2; CDR3: CASSQGRDRGREQFF
J: TRBJ2-3; V: TRBV6-5; CDR3: CASSSPTGRTDTQYF
J: TRBJ1-3; V: TRBV9; CDR3: CASSVEGQSGNTIYF
J: TRBJ1-5; V: TRBV2; CDR3: CASSLQGRGNQPQHF
J: TRBJ1-2; V: TRBV4-3; CDR3: CASSQDRAGALYGYTF
J: TRBJ2-5; V: TRBV2; CDR3: CASSETGYGEESQYF
J: TRBJ2-1; V: TRBV24-1; CDR3: CATSEMGAGDYNEQFF
J: TRBJ2-7; V: TRBV19; CDR3: CASRWTSGGMYEQYF
J: TRBJ1-2; V: TRBV9; CDR3: CASSVGYIEGQHYGYTF
J: TRBJ2-1; V: TRBV28; CDR3: CASSQYRGSYNEQFF
J: TRBJ1-4; V: TRBV29-1; CDR3: CSAGGAQGPLNEKLFF
J: TRBJ1-3; V: TRBV11-3; CDR3: CASSFVNGNTIYF
J: TRBJ2-3; V: TRBV10-3; CDR3: CASNSAGGRKSTDTQYF
J: TRBJ2-7; V: TRBV2; CDR3: CASSYRTGHTDEQYF
J: TRBJ2-3; V: TRBV9; CDR3: CASSVGGLAGFGDTQYF
J: TRBJ1-1; V: TRBV5-6; CDR3: CASSLGPQVPEAFF
J: TRBJ2-7; V: TRBV6-5; CDR3: CASSSRPDGHYEQYF
J: TRBJ1-5; V: TRBV9; CDR3: CASSYGTGSNQPQHF
J: TRBJ2-3; V: TRBV7-3; CDR3: CASSSGGGASTDTQYF
J: TRBJ1-1; V: TRBV11-2; CDR3: CASSFEGANTEAFF
J: TRBJ1-4; V: TRBV12-3/TRBV12-4; CDR3: CASTGRGEKLFF
J: TRBJ1-6; V: TRBV25-1; CDR3: CASNLGTAYSPLHF
J: TRBJ1-1; V: TRBV7-2; CDR3: CASSSDREVEAFF
J: TRBJ1-2; V: TRBV10-2; CDR3: CASSEQGANYGYTF
J: TRBJ1-5; V: TRBV7-8; CDR3: CASSPGEGSQPQHF
J: TRBJ1-2; V: TRBV6-6; CDR3: CASSRPGLVGYTF
J: TRBJ1-2; V: TRBV28; CDR3: CASSLVGSDYGYTF
J: TRBJ1-6; V: TRBV4-3; CDR3: CASSQVSTEGSPLHF
J: TRBJ1-2; V: TRBV5-6; CDR3: CASSLFYRTNYGYTF
J: TRBJ1-1; V: TRBV15; CDR3: CATSRDRGNTEAFF
J: TRBJ2-7; V: TRBV4-2; CDR3: CASSQDWSGADEQYF
J: TRBJ2-2; V: TRBV5-1; CDR3: CASSLVLRTANTGELFF
J: TRBJ2-5; V: TRBV11-2; CDR3: CASSFFASVGETQYF
J: TRBJ1-1; V: TRBV15; CDR3: CATTRGGNTEAFF
J: TRBJ1-2; V: TRBV6-5; CDR3: CASSSGTGRGYGYTF
J: TRBJ1-1; V: TRBV3-1/TRBV3-2; CDR3: CASSQDTGGNTEAFF
J: TRBJ1-1; V: TRBV19; CDR3: CASSYDRAGTVNTEAFF
J: TRBJ2-2; V: TRBV4-1; CDR3: CASSTTSGGPHGELFF
J: TRBJ1-3; V: TRBV3-1/TRBV3-2; CDR3: CASSPDTNSGNTIYF
J: TRBJ2-5; V: TRBV19; CDR3: CASSTPEETQYF
J: TRBJ2-7; V: TRBV3-1/TRBV3-2; CDR3: CASSQGPVSYEQYF
J: TRBJ1-2; V: TRBV14; CDR3: CASSETGVNYGYTF
J: TRBJ1-2; V: TRBV30; CDR3: CAWRRGTGRGYTF
J: TRBJ1-1; V: TRBV6-6; CDR3: CASRGPGRIMNTEAFF
J: TRBJ1-4; V: TRBV5-6; CDR3: CASSQLTGHEKLFF
J: TRBJ1-1; V: TRBV5-1; CDR3: CASSLGQGSTEAFF
J: TRBJ1-6; V: TRBV5-1; CDR3: CASSSRDTSSSYNSPLHF
J: TRBJ1-2; V: TRBV6-5; CDR3: CASSQGQSYGYTF
J: TRBJ1-5; V: TRBV4-1; CDR3: CASSQTPGQGNQPQHF
J: TRBJ1-1; V: TRBV27; CDR3: CASNKGGRRTLFF